These T cell receptor beta chains were read from a single sample in a study of early T cells in non-severe SARS-CoV-2 infection. From the 5' RACE reads, TCRdb called clonotypes with MiXCR, one entry per CDR3 protein. This table has around 81,000 distinct CDR3 sequences, 11% to 15% appearing once. The sequenced sample was whole blood. The receptors were sampled from an adult who was a healthcare worker with PCR-confirmed SARS-CoV-2 infection or an uninfected control (not recorded which). Both conserved end residues are part of each CDR3. A D gene is named only where the DNA matches it firmly. Part of the rows lack a size; the others show once, few, many or a class for expanded clones.

D	length	V	size	J	DNA	CDR3
-	13	TRBV7-2	-	TRBJ2-7	TGTGCCAGCAGCTCCCCCCAGACAAGCGAGCAGTACTTC	CASSSPQTSEQYF
TRBD1	16	TRBV9	few	TRBJ2-3	TGTGCCAGCAGCGTAGTGTCCGGGGACAGAGGCAAAACGCAGTATTTT	CASSVVSGDRGKTQYF
-	16	TRBV5-1	-	TRBJ1-1	TGCGCCAGCAGCTCGGGACAACCTCCCCAGGGGACTGAAGCTTTCTTT	CASSSGQPPQGTEAFF
-	14	TRBV7-9	-	TRBJ2-7	TGTGCCAGCAGCCTCCGGACCGAGCCCACCGAGCAGTACTTC	CASSLRTEPTEQYF
-	14	TRBV6-2/TRBV6-3	-	TRBJ1-1	TGTGCCAGCAGTTACTCAGGGGAAAATACTGAAGCTTTCTTT	CASSYSGENTEAFF
TRBD2	17	TRBV18	-	TRBJ2-1	TGTGCCAGCTCACCTACGAGACTAGCGGGGCTTTACAATGAGCAGTTCTTC	CASSPTRLAGLYNEQFF
-	16	TRBV7-2	-	TRBJ2-4	TGTGCCAGCAGCTTAATGCAGACCGCAGCCAAAAACATTCAGTACTTC	CASSLMQTAAKNIQYF
-	13	TRBV5-1	-	TRBJ1-1	TGCGCCAGCAGCATAGGGACCAACACTGAAGCTTTCTTT	CASSIGTNTEAFF
-	13	TRBV5-1	-	TRBJ2-7	TGCGCCAGCAGCTTACCGGGACGGTACGAGCAGTACTTC	CASSLPGRYEQYF
-	14	TRBV7-2	few	TRBJ2-7	TGTGCCAGCAGCTATCGCGACAGGCCAGGCGAGCAGTACTTC	CASSYRDRPGEQYF
-	15	TRBV7-3	-	TRBJ2-6	TGTGCCAGCAGCTTAGATGGTTCTGGGGCCAACGTCCTGACTTTC	CASSLDGSGANVLTF
-	13	TRBV20-1	many	TRBJ2-5	TGCAGTGCAACGCCACCTCCGGAAGAGACCCAGTACTTC	CSATPPPEETQYF
-	11	TRBV20-1	many	TRBJ2-5	TGCAGTGCCAGACATCAAGAGACCCAGTACTTC	CSARHQETQYF
-	14	TRBV29-1	once	TRBJ2-1	TGCAGCGTTTTAGGGATAAGCTCCTACAATGAGCAGTTCTTC	CSVLGISSYNEQFF
-	17	TRBV7-2	-	TRBJ2-2	TGTGCCAGCAGCTTAATTGGTGGGATACCCAACACCGGGGAGCTGTTTTTT	CASSLIGGIPNTGELFF
TRBD1	14	TRBV28	few	TRBJ1-1	TGTGCCAGCATCTCGCCCAGGGGGAAAACTGAAGCTTTCTTT	CASISPRGKTEAFF
TRBD1	14	TRBV10-3	-	TRBJ1-1	TGTGCCATCAGTGCAGACAGGGGAGGATCTGAAGCTTTCTTT	CAISADRGGSEAFF
TRBD2	16	TRBV3-1	many	TRBJ2-5	TGTGCCAGCAGCCAAGCGGGTCCTAGCGGGGTGGAGACCCAGTACTTC	CASSQAGPSGVETQYF
TRBD1	16	TRBV18	-	TRBJ1-3	TGTGCCAGCTCCCCCTCCGCCGACAGGGGCGCGAACACCATATATTTT	CASSPSADRGANTIYF
-	16	TRBV11-2	many	TRBJ2-3	TGTGCCAGCAGCCCCCAAGGGGGGGCCGGTATAGATACGCAGTATTTT	CASSPQGGAGIDTQYF
-	13	TRBV29-1	few	TRBJ2-6	TGCAGCGCCGGGGGAACTGGGGCCAACGTCCTGACTTTC	CSAGGTGANVLTF
TRBD1	13	TRBV29-1	-	TRBJ2-7	TGCAGCGTTGATTTACAGGGGGGATACGAGCAGTACTTC	CSVDLQGGYEQYF
-	14	TRBV14	-	TRBJ1-1	TGTGCCAGCAGCCAAGTGGAACGGCAGGCTGAAGCTTTCTTT	CASSQVERQAEAFF
-	16	TRBV6-6	many	TRBJ2-3	TGTGCCAGCAGCACCTCCTTGGACTCGTCCGGGGATACGCAGTATTTT	CASSTSLDSSGDTQYF
-	13	TRBV5-4	-	TRBJ1-2	TGTGCCAGCAGCTCTGAAACCGATTATGGCTACACCTTC	CASSSETDYGYTF
-	13	TRBV6-5	few	TRBJ1-3	TGTGCCAGCAGTCAGGGAGGGGGAAACACCATATATTTT	CASSQGGGNTIYF
TRBD1	15	TRBV20-1	many	TRBJ1-1	TGCAGTGCAGCGGGACAGGGGGCGCGGGGCACTGAAGCTTTCTTT	CSAAGQGARGTEAFF
-	16	TRBV6-1	few	TRBJ1-1	TGTGCCAGCATATCGGGCAGGACCGGGACGAACACTGAAGCTTTCTTT	CASISGRTGTNTEAFF
TRBD2	16	TRBV9	-	TRBJ2-1	TGTGCCAGCAGCTTCAGTGGCGGGGGGCCCTACAATGAGCAGTTCTTC	CASSFSGGGPYNEQFF
TRBD2	16	TRBV28	few	TRBJ2-3	TGTGCCAGCAGTAAACCACTAGCGGGGGGTGAGGCGTCGCAGTATTTT	CASSKPLAGGEASQYF
-	16	TRBV5-6	many	TRBJ2-1	TGTGCCAGCAGCCCCCCGTTGGATAGCTCCTACAATGAGCAGTTCTTC	CASSPPLDSSYNEQFF
-	11	TRBV6-6	few	TRBJ2-1	TGTGCCAGCAGCCCCGGCGGTGAGCAGTTCTTC	CASSPGGEQFF
-	15	TRBV3-1	-	TRBJ1-4	TGTGCCAGCAGCCAAGACCCCAGCGATAATGAAAAACTGTTTTTT	CASSQDPSDNEKLFF
-	14	TRBV10-3	few	TRBJ1-5	TGTGCCATCAGTGGAGAGGGCCGCAATCAGCCCCAGCATTTT	CAISGEGRNQPQHF
TRBD1	15	TRBV28	-	TRBJ1-1	TGTGCCAGCAGGGGGGGCGGACAGGGGGCCTCTGAAGCTTTCTTT	CASRGGGQGASEAFF
-	13	TRBV20-1	-	TRBJ1-4	TGCAGTGCCCCCACAGGAGGAGAGAGAAAACTGTTTTTT	CSAPTGGERKLFF
-	13	TRBV6-2/TRBV6-3	few	TRBJ1-1	TGTGCCAGCAGTTACCCCCGATCCACTGAAGCTTTCTTT	CASSYPRSTEAFF
-	14	TRBV7-2	-	TRBJ1-5	TGTGCCAGCAGCTCGGACAGAAAGAATCAGCCCCAGCATTTT	CASSSDRKNQPQHF
-	14	TRBV20-1	-	TRBJ2-5	TGCAGTGGGCTGGACGGGGGTTATCAAGAGACCCAGTACTTC	CSGLDGGYQETQYF